These T cell receptor beta chains were read from a single sample in a study of blood T cells in healthy people across ages. TCRdb independently ran MiXCR on the 5' RACE reads; one entry per CDR3 protein. This sample has about 290,000 distinct CDR3 sequences; about 25% occur once, and the top ten carry approximately 30%. Sequencing was carried out using blood. These receptors came from a woman between 65 and 79 years old in good health. The conserved cysteine and the conserved F or W are not part of the CDR3 here.

v_gene,j_gene,CDR3aa
TRBV20-1,TRBJ1-5,SATADGGHQPQH
TRBV15,TRBJ2-1,ATSVAGVGGDYNEQF
TRBV12-3/TRBV12-4,TRBJ2-5,ASSLMAGEQETQY
TRBV29-1,TRBJ1-1,SVTPRVGTEAF
TRBV20-1,TRBJ2-5,SARLLAGIETQY
TRBV28,TRBJ2-7,ASNDPVTYEQY
TRBV2,TRBJ2-3,ASSESDRSPATQY
TRBV20-1,TRBJ2-5,SARQAPQETQY
TRBV11-2,TRBJ2-5,ASSFGTAGAYQETQY
TRBV24-1,.,ATSDGGTGVINEQF
TRBV6-4,TRBJ2-6,ASKTDSGANVLT
TRBV20-1,TRBJ1-1,SASPPGQGALNTEAF
TRBV20-1,TRBJ2-4,SARVQQGKAKNIQY
TRBV27,TRBJ1-5,ASSLGGSARNQPQH
TRBV7-3,TRBJ1-1,ANSLSGTGDTEAF
TRBV28,TRBJ2-5,ASSSPGKTQY
TRBV4-1,TRBJ2-2,ASSQERGTGELF
TRBV4-3,TRBJ1-6,ASSLDSESYNSPLH
TRBV28,TRBJ2-3,ASSKSGTSGMRDTQY
TRBV29-1,TRBJ1-2,SVERGAGYT
TRBV18,TRBJ1-1,ASSAAKGTEAF
TRBV4-1,TRBJ2-3,ASSQSTSGRPTDTQY
TRBV13,TRBJ2-7,ASSFQGDQHYEQY
TRBV27,TRBJ1-4,ASSRLPTNEKLF
TRBV6-2/TRBV6-3,TRBJ2-1,ASSGLAVYNEQF
TRBV20-1,TRBJ2-1,SATSRQFRNEQF
TRBV20-1,TRBJ2-7,SAGPNGRVSEQY
TRBV3-1,TRBJ2-1,ASSWGRGQF
TRBV19,TRBJ1-2,ASAPGQLALGYT
TRBV11-2,.,ASSSLRHASGRGGEQY
TRBV4-3,TRBJ2-1,ASSQLLAGGPNEQF
TRBV28,TRBJ1-4,ASSLRGIGEKLF
TRBV7-9,TRBJ2-1,ASSLFLSSSYNEQF
TRBV7-6,TRBJ2-5,ASSSNSGTQETQY